A single sample gave rise to the 22 T cell receptor beta chains below, sequenced in a study of blood T cells in healthy people across ages. Through a sample-barcoded 5' primer and a J-beta primer mix, a second PCR was run for roughly 7 to 11 cycles. TCRdb reprocessed the 5' RACE reads via MiXCR and lists one record per CDR3 protein. The sample has 1.6 million or so distinct CDR3 sequences, around 36% seen once. Sequenced input: blood. These receptors all come from a woman in her 30s in good health.

J is TRBJ1-3 and V is TRBV15; TRBD1 might be the D (6 bases). The CDR3 runs 16 residues. Germline CDR1 LNHNV, CDR2 YYDKDF (reference sequence). V lost 0 bases, J lost 0 bases, and 9 bases lay in between. The CDR3, as DNA: TGTGCCACCAGCAGAGATAGGACAGTCTCTGGAAACACCATATATTTT. Protein sequence: CATSRDRTVSGNTIYF.

In its sample, this clonotype was seen many times. The chain carries TRBV10-3 and TRBJ2-7, with 8 bases matching TRBD2. Per the germline V gene, CDR1 is ENHRY and CDR2 is SYGVKD. Losses at the gene ends were 4 bases for V and 3 bases for J; bases not matched to a gene: 8. The CDR3 is 15 amino acids. CDR3 bases: TGTGCCATCAGTGGCGCGGGGGGTTCCATCTACGAGCAGTACTTC. Its protein is CAISGAGGSIYEQYF.

This clonotype was counted between two and nine times. The chain combines TRBV2 with TRBJ2-1; D may be TRBD1 (6 bases). Germline CDR1 SNHLY, CDR2 FYNNEI. CDR3 length equals 14 residues. V gave up 4 bases and J gave up 2 bases, with 9 bases separating them. CDR3 coding DNA: TGTGCCAGCAGTGGGGACAAAACCTACAATGAGCAGTTCTTC. Translated, it gives CASSGDKTYNEQFF.

This clonotype has just a few counts. The chain joins TRBV6-2 or TRBV6-3 to TRBJ2-7, with no clear D. The CDR3 runs 14 residues. V was shortened by 2 bases and J by 5 bases, with 13 bases between the two germline ends. Germline CDR1 MNHEY, CDR2 SVGEGT. The CDR3 coding sequence is TGTGCCAGCAGTTACGGTGTTGGTAGTAACGAGCAGTACTTC. Translated, it gives CASSYGVGSNEQYF.

The J gene is TRBJ2-3, the V gene TRBV6-5, with D possibly being TRBD2 (7 bases). Per the germline V gene, CDR1 is MNHEY and CDR2 is SVGAGI. The CDR3 consists of 15 residues. V lost 2 bases and J lost 4, with 13 bases in between. CDR3 DNA: TGTGCCAGCAGTTACCGGGGGGCCGGCCCAGATACGCAGTATTTT. It yields the protein CASSYRGAGPDTQYF.

This clonotype was observed a few times. The J gene is TRBJ2-5, the V gene TRBV3-1; TRBD1 aligns across 8 bases. V dropped 7 bases and J dropped 0; count of bases not matched to a gene: 4. CDR1 and CDR2 (germline): LGHDT, YNNKEL (reference sequence). The CDR3 is 14 residues long. Written as DNA, the CDR3 is TGTGCCAGCACAGGGGGCAAGAACCAAGAGACCCAGTACTTC. It yields the protein CASTGGKNQETQYF.

CDR3 residues: CASSLLAGGEGEQFF. DNA for the CDR3: TGTGCCAGCAGCTTATTAGCGGGAGGGGAGGGTGAGCAGTTCTTC. The V and J genes are TRBV7-6 and TRBJ2-1; 11 bases are shared with TRBD2. Germline-derived CDR1 and CDR2 are SGHVS and FNYEAQ. V shed 2 bases, J shed 9 bases, and the junction held 6 bases outside the gene matches. This CDR3 is built from 15 residues. Variable domain in full (rest from reference TRBV7-6 and TRBJ2-1): GAGVSQSPRYKVTKRGQDVALRCDPISGHVSLYWYRQALGQGPEFLTYFNYEAQQDKSGLPNDRFSAERPEGSISTLTIQRTEQRDSAMYRCASSLLAGGEGEQFFGPGTRLTVL.

The table lists this clonotype with a few counts. In DNA, the CDR3 is TGTGCCTGGAGTCGATCACGGACTAGCGGGGCCTACAATGAGCAGTTCTTC. Amino acids: CAWSRSRTSGAYNEQFF. The V and J genes are TRBV30 and TRBJ2-1; 12 bases are shared with TRBD2. This CDR3 is 17 amino acids long. Germline V CDR1 and CDR2: GTSNPN, SVGIG (reference sequence). After removal of 2 bases from V and 2 bases from J, the junction contained 7 bases not matched to a gene.

The rearrangement links TRBV12-3 or TRBV12-4 to TRBJ2-1; 7 bases match TRBD1. The J segment lost 5 bases and the V segment lost 1 base, leaving 5 bases of the junction unmatched. CDR3 length equals 15 residues. CDR3 coding DNA: TGTGCCAGCAGTTTAGGGGACAGAGCCCACAATGAGCAGTTCTTC. It encodes CASSLGDRAHNEQFF.

The sample holds many counts of this clonotype. The chain carries TRBV6-1 and TRBJ2-1; D not resolved. CDR3 length: 15 residues. Germline CDR1 and CDR2: MNHNS and SASEGT. The ends were cut back, 5 bases at V and 2 bases at J, with 13 bases in the middle. The DNA of the CDR3 is TGTGCCAGCAGTAATTTAGACCAACCCTACAATGAGCAGTTCTTC. Its protein product is CASSNLDQPYNEQFF.

The chain has TRBV20-1 and TRBJ1-2; D ambiguous. CDR3 size: 17 residues. Trimming left V 0 bases short and J 9 bases short, with 26 bases between. Germline loops: CDR1 DFQATT, CDR2 SNEGSKA (reference sequence). CDR3 protein: CSARDQVQVPVGGSYTF. The DNA of the CDR3 is TGCAGTGCTAGAGATCAGGTCCAGGTTCCCGTCGGCGGTAGCTACACCTTC.

CDR3 sequence: CASSLHRGGDTGELFF. The CDR3 DNA reads as TGTGCCAGCAGCCTTCATCGGGGAGGGGACACCGGGGAGCTGTTTTTT. V gene TRBV3-1 combines with J gene TRBJ2-2, with 7 bases fitting TRBD2. In germline, CDR1 is LGHDT, CDR2 YNNKEL (reference sequence). Trimming removed 4 bases from V and 3 bases from J; junction bases left unmatched: 8. This CDR3 spans 16 amino acids.

As DNA, the CDR3 is TGTGCCAGCAGCTGGGAGGTAGGGTACGAGCAGTACTTC. Its protein product is CASSWEVGYEQYF. The chain has TRBV11-2 and TRBJ2-4, with a weak D call TRBD2 (6 bases). The J call may be mistaken, given a closer DNA end match to TRBJ2-7. Germline V gives CDR1 SGHAT, CDR2 FQNNGV. The length of the CDR3 is 13 residues.

This clonotype has a handful of counts. The CDR3 loop reads CASSLGDRGWMNTEAFF. The CDR3 nucleotides are TGCGCCAGCAGCTTGGGGGACAGAGGGTGGATGAACACTGAAGCTTTCTTT. The chain carries TRBV5-1 and TRBJ1-1, with 7 nucleotides matching TRBD1. V lost 0 bases, J lost 0 bases, and 8 bases stayed unmatched. The CDR3 consists of 17 residues. Germline lookup yields CDR1 SGHRS and CDR2 YFSETQ. The variable domain in full, completed from reference TRBV5-1 and TRBJ1-1, reads KAGVTQTPRYLIKTRGQQVTLSCSPISGHRSVSWYQQTPGQGLQFLFEYFSETQRNKGNFPGRFSGRQFSNSRSEMNVSTLELGDSALYLCASSLGDRGWMNTEAFFGQGTRLTVV.

V and J are TRBV7-2 and TRBJ1-4, with D unclear. Germline loops: CDR1 SGHTA, CDR2 FQGNSA. This CDR3 contains 14 residues. The V end was cut by 6 bases, the J end by 12 bases, with 20 bases between. CDR3 sequence reads: CASSNPLGPTELFF. The CDR3 DNA sequence: TGTGCCAGCAGTAATCCTTTAGGGCCGACTGAACTGTTTTTT.

The V and J genes are TRBV28 and TRBJ1-5; TRBD1 might be the D (5 bases). The CDR3 spans 13 residues. Germline values: CDR1 MDHEN, CDR2 SYDVKM. The V and J ends lost 7 bases and 3 bases respectively, with 10 bases between them. CDR3 in DNA: TGTGCCAGCATCAGGGAACCCAATCAGCCCCAGCATTTT. Translation gives CASIREPNQPQHF.

This sequence joins TRBV6-1 and TRBJ1-6; 9 bases match TRBD1. The germline CDR1 and CDR2 sequences are MNHNS and SASEGT. V was pared by 8 bases and J by 11 bases, with 13 bases of the junction left unmatched. The CDR3 extends over 15 amino acids. The CDR3 DNA is TGTGCCAGCGGGGCCAAGGGACAGGGTCCTCCACCCCTCCACTTT. Translating gives CASGAKGQGPPPLHF.

A few counts support this clonotype. V usage is TRBV10-3 and J usage is TRBJ1-2, with D maybe TRBD1 (5 bases). Trimming left V 7 bases short and J 6 bases short, with 15 bases between. The CDR3 has 13 amino acids. In germline, CDR1 is ENHRY, CDR2 SYGVKD. Written as DNA, the CDR3 is TGTGCCATCAACCCCGGGACTCCTAATGGCTACACCTTC. Translation gives CAINPGTPNGYTF.

With regard to this clonotype: A clone one base away is much larger, so this may be a read error. This rearrangement joins TRBV4-1 to TRBJ2-7, with 8 bases matching TRBD1. Germline CDR1 and CDR2: MGHRA and YSYEKL. The CDR3 is 13 amino acids. Losses at the gene ends were 3 bases for V and 12 bases for J; bases not matched to a gene: 10. The CDR3: CASSQDRAQTPYF. Here the CDR3 DNA reads TGCGCCAGCAGCCAGGACAGGGCTCAGACCCCGTACTTC.

The J gene is TRBJ1-2, the V gene TRBV5-1; weak D call: TRBD1 (6 bases). The CDR3 loop spans 15 amino acids. Looked up from germline, CDR1 is SGHRS and CDR2 is YFSETQ. V lost 6 bases to trimming and J lost 3 bases, with 18 bases between them. This chain's CDR3 is CASTQGPIVDYGYTF. CDR3 DNA: TGCGCCAGCACCCAGGGGCCGATCGTTGACTATGGCTACACCTTC. The entire variable domain, with the rest obtained from reference TRBV5-1 and TRBJ1-2, is as follows: KAGVTQTPRYLIKTRGQQVTLSCSPISGHRSVSWYQQTPGQGLQFLFEYFSETQRNKGNFPGRFSGRQFSNSRSEMNVSTLELGDSALYLCASTQGPIVDYGYTFGSGTRLTVV.

The chain has TRBV20-1 and TRBJ2-2, with 8 positions matching TRBD2. The CDR3 runs 14 residues. The germline V gene encodes CDR1 DFQATT and CDR2 SNEGSKA (reference sequence). Trimming removed 5 bases from V and 5 bases from J; junction bases left unmatched: 7. The DNA of the CDR3 is TGCAGTGCTCCCCAGCGGGAGCGGACCGGGGAGCTGTTTTTT. The encoded protein is CSAPQRERTGELFF.

This chain connects TRBV14 to TRBJ2-7; a weak D match, TRBD2 (7 bases). Germline values: CDR1 SGHDN, CDR2 FVKESK. V was clipped by 5 bases and J by 5 bases, with 13 bases between them. The CDR3 length is 13 residues. The CDR3 loop reads CASSAGGQHEQYF. The CDR3 nucleotides read TGTGCCAGCAGCGCCGGGGGGCAGCACGAGCAGTACTTC.